Here is one T cell receptor beta chain with its context. What antigen it recognizes has not been identified. Per-base qualities were not stored, and no clone one base away is much larger. The sample originates from a study of cytomegalovirus exposure and HLA in healthy donors (TCRdb year 2017). A note on the overall study: An earlier analysis of about 560 of the donors reported under 300 Gb of sequence data and 90 million to 120 million unique TCR beta sequences obtained from about 180 million T cells. Around 320 gigabases of sequencing data and roughly 90 million unique TCR sequences were included in an early release covering several hundred HLA-typed donors. Of the 398 genotyped donors, 81% fell in the genetic ancestry cluster associated with self-reported Caucasian donors. The study aimed to test whether signatures of past pathogen exposure could be identified by cataloging public T cell receptors. The T cell repertoires of 666 subjects were profiled by immunosequencing and related to cytomegalovirus serostatus. In addition to the first cohort of roughly 700 subjects, a separate validation cohort of over 90 different subjects was used. The study combined high-throughput TCR immunosequencing, statistical association of individual TCRs with disease status, and machine learning to predict cytomegalovirus infection status. To study patterns of TCR occurrence, a later analysis re-analyzed previously published TCR beta repertoires from around 660 donors and added high-resolution HLA genotyping. In the later analysis, no new phenotypic data were used to find candidate immune exposures; instead, reliance was placed on TCR beta sequences and their occurrence across donors. In an earlier analysis of 550 to 700 of the donors, high-throughput TCR beta sequencing was used to judge whether each TCR beta V gene segment behaved as functional or pseudogenic. Alongside the repertoire data, information on donor age, sex, ethnicity and CMV serostatus was compiled. Genome-wide SNP genotypes for about 60% of the roughly 670 donors were used in a later genetic analysis, which treated that subset as a discovery cohort. All discovery cohort repertoires had been generated using a single sequencing platform. Both class I and class II loci were covered by HLA typing, at four-digit resolution. Typing coverage differed by locus: A, B, C, DRB1 and DQB1 were typed in roughly 620-640 donors, DQA1 in around 500, DPA1 in around 610, and DPB1 in 472. A handful of DR-DQ haplotypes were treated as single units for association and clustering because of strong linkage in the cohort. Among roughly 400 genotyped donors of the cohort, an average of around 250,000 unique TCR beta nucleotide sequences was sequenced per donor, of which 15% to 20% were non-productive.

General study outcomes and caveats: A later analysis found that most CMV-associated TCR beta chains appeared HLA-restricted, with HLA associations seemingly driven largely by CMV exposure. While some public TCRs were present in many individuals, most TCR sequences turned up only very rarely across donors. A further reported finding was that TCR beta sequences accurately predicted the HLA-A and HLA-B alleles for most subjects in the first cohort. The classifier was reported to diagnose cytomegalovirus status with high specificity and sensitivity in both the original cohort and the validation cohort. Three of the identified cytomegalovirus-associated TCR beta chains were confirmed in vitro to be specific for cytomegalovirus antigens. A later analysis found that TCR association rates varied across HLA loci, with DRB1 alleles showing the most associated TCRs and HLA-C alleles the fewest. The only immune exposure information available for the cohort was CMV serostatus. In a later analysis, 15,000 to 20,000 TCR beta sequences were associated with specific HLA alleles at a false discovery rate of 0.05. Strong co-occurrence of HLA alleles, especially DR and DQ, made assigning TCR associations to individual alleles difficult. A cluster of highly shared sequence variants was judged likely to represent a technical artifact of the sequencing pipeline. In a later analysis, several top co-occurrence clusters were reported to appear linked to parvovirus B19, influenza, CMV and Epstein-Barr virus. It was suggested by the authors that the approach could potentially be generalized to other disease states and immunological phenotypes. The study listed 150 to 200 TCR beta chains as associated with cytomegalovirus. Correlated functional status among segregating V segments might reflect linkage disequilibrium, but an unknown experimental factor could not be ruled out. The earlier analysis of nearly 600 of the donors excluded roughly 17 rarely observed V segments, including chromosome 9 orphons, because counts were too low. Only TCR beta chains were sequenced in this cohort, and the absence of alpha or paired-chain data limited detectable features. The presence/absence analyses assumed that sequencing depth was roughly uniform across donors, and that assumption may not be true. An earlier analysis of approximately 600 of the donors showed that most TCR beta V segments appeared in productive rearrangements either about 87% or about 30% of the time, which broadly matched IMGT annotations. A later genetic analysis reported fewer N-insertions in productive TCRs among donors in an Asian-associated ancestry cluster than the roughly 650-donor mean. In a later genetic analysis, a missense DCLRE1C variant was associated with V-gene and J-gene trimming of TCR beta chains, and the association was replicated in an independent cohort. Because HLA typing was missing for some donors at each locus, association tests included only the typed subset. In a later analysis, HLA-associated TCR beta chains were found to be more clonally expanded and to have lower generation probabilities than equally common non-associated chains.

Library preparation was by the immunoSEQ multiplex PCR assay. A mixture of 60 forward primers for TCR Vbeta segments and 13 reverse primers for TCR Jbeta segments was used in the multiplex PCR. Amplification of the CDR3 region of rearranged TCR beta genes was performed with a multiplex PCR assay on genomic DNA. Amplified TCR beta libraries were sequenced as 87-base-pair reads on the Illumina HiSeq System. On the authors' methods: Across the roughly 600 repertoires, a later analysis counted some 81 million unique TCR beta chains, roughly 11 million of which were shared by at least two donors. A nearest-neighbor algorithm error-corrected the raw reads and collapsed the reads into unique sequences, merging closely related sequences to remove PCR and sequencing errors. To assign V, D and J gene segments, CDR3 sequences were aligned to IMGT reference sequences. For a sequence to be retained, a match of at least six nucleotides was required to both a V gene segment and a J gene segment. Rearrangements were classified as productive when the CDR3 lacked stop codons and remained in frame with V and J, and all other rearrangements were classified as non-productive. CDR3 was defined according to IMGT convention as the region running from the second conserved V-encoded cysteine to the conserved J-encoded phenylalanine. In an earlier analysis of roughly 610 of the donors, sequences lacking an unambiguous match to a single V gene segment were excluded. An earlier analysis of 500 to 600 of the donors classified V segments as functional when productive rearrangements were above 56.7% and as segregating when the standard deviation between donors was above 5%. A statistical classification framework was built to diagnose cytomegalovirus status from the catalog of TCR beta chain sequences. V and J gene assignment, in a later analysis, came from comparing TCR nucleotide sequences with IMGT/GENE-DB human TR gene sequences. In a later analysis, CDR3 sequences and most-parsimonious VDJ recombination scenarios were assigned using the TCRdist pipeline. In a later analysis, every TCR beta chain was defined by the combination of its CDR3 amino acid sequence and its V-gene family, and reads without a unique V-gene family were dropped. In a later analysis, 450 to 600 highly shared, low-generation-probability nucleotide sequences were removed to address suspected cross-contamination and a sequencing artifact. For each public chain, a later analysis derived a clonal expansion index from normalized ranks of inferred template counts within each repertoire. Generation probabilities in a later analysis came from a VDJ recombination model fitted to out-of-frame rearrangements, and those results were checked against IGoR. Hypergeometric tests were used in a later analysis to score TCR-TCR, TCR-HLA and TCR-CMV co-occurrence, with a repertoire-size bias correction applied to the TCR pairs. A later analysis estimated false discovery rates by permuting HLA or CMV assignments 20 times. In a later analysis, co-occurring TCRs were grouped using DBSCAN, with TCRdist sequence similarity added in when clustering inside HLA-allele-positive subsets. Repertoires with fewer than 30,000 or more than 120,000 public chains were left out of co-occurrence clustering, as were a handful of repertoires with anomalous nucleotide sharing. Imported from immuneACCESS, the table was reduced by TCRdb to in-frame sequences with V and J called. These copies leave out some clones; in studies compared against another copy, an unresolved V gene accounts for under half, and the cause of the remainder is not known. V and J calls and clone size are those listed in that table; D and trimming were worked out from the DNA. This sample comprises over 150,000 clones, around four fifths of them detected only once. The ten top clones hold roughly 3.5% of the sample.

The cohort consisted of some 730 healthy bone marrow donors. At the time of sampling, all cohort members were nominally healthy, though unrecorded immune exposures were likely present. The donor tested CMV seropositive, placing the donor among the roughly 300 seropositive members of the cohort. A peripheral blood sample was collected from each donor, and TCR beta sequencing was performed on peripheral blood mononuclear cells. Genomic DNA was extracted from the blood cell samples with the Qiagen DNeasy Blood Extraction Kit. The specimen sequenced was PBMCs. This clonotype was obtained from a woman aged 60 to 75 in good health and CMV-seropositive.

The DNA sequence is TGTGCCAGCAGCTTACGTCTAGGCGGGGGTCCCGAAGAGACCCAGTACTTC. It is translated as CASSLRLGGGPEETQYF. The chain is assembled from TRBV5-4 and TRBJ2-5, and 7 junction bases match TRBD2. The CDR3 runs 17 residues from the cysteine to the phenylalanine. The CDR3 DNA has 51 bases and is translated from base 1. Reading the germline V gene (reference sequence) gives CDR1 SGHNT and CDR2 YYREEE. Trimmed from V: 2 bases; trimmed from J: 3 bases; junction bases lacking a gene match: 13.